These T cell receptor beta chains were read from a single sample in a study of T cells in Graves' hyperthyroidism and ophthalmopathy. TCRdb recomputed calls from the multiplex PCR reads with MiXCR, one row per CDR3 protein. Here the sample spans approximately 640,000 distinct CDR3 sequences, about 17% being singletons. The sample consisted of blood. The receptor source for this set is a young woman with Graves' hyperthyroidism. CDR3s include the opening cysteine and the closing phenylalanine or tryptophan.

v_gene	CDR3aa
TRBV7-2	CASSLAVPGGYTF
TRBV7-2	CASSFRTSGSGKGYYNEQFF
TRBV4-1	CASGRTRSNEQFF
TRBV28	CASRPGDRGWEAFF
TRBV20-1	CSAADRVVGNTIYF
TRBV24-1	CATSDPDRRADTQYF
TRBV11-3	CASSLDLGGGAANTEAFF
TRBV9	CASSVGGRSGNTIYF
TRBV20-1	CSVTQGSQPQHF
TRBV27	CASSGTSGSPSNEQFF
TRBV6-5	CASSYYSIPSGNTIYF
TRBV20-1	CSADGTLNYEQYF
TRBV28	CASSAPGRVNQPQHF
TRBV28	CASSSPGRGGDYEQYF
TRBV24-1	CASNRRGFWTIAKNIQYF
TRBV11-2	CASSLGSLGSTDTQYF
TRBV7-3	CASSQNTDTQYF
TRBV11-2	CASSLGDSHEQFF
TRBV2	CASSEGRSASEQYF
TRBV10-2	CASSESSVGGYTF
TRBV4-3	CASSQDRGYEQYF
TRBV20-1	CSADRGNTEAFF
TRBV20-1	CSATPIAGRPVGEQFF
TRBV28	CASNPSGLQETQYF
TRBV4-3	CASSQGDRYNEQFF
TRBV7-2	CASSLTSYGEQFF